This T cell receptor beta chain was identified in a study of T-cell reconstitution after alpha-beta-depleted transplantation in children. There are a few counts of this clonotype. Its antigen is unknown. The CDR3 is 17 amino acids. Per germline, CDR1 SGHRS and CDR2 YFSETQ. Trimming cost V 0 bases and J 6 bases; bases outside gene matches: 8. Findings of the study overall: Some patients owed their high day-60 TCRbeta diversity to surviving recipient T cells and thymic progenitors. Reportedly, alpha-beta T cells present about two months post-transplant originated from several hundred expanded clones of graft origin. T-cell counts and diversity at one year post-transplant came mainly from newly produced T cells.

It was with unique molecular identifiers that the TCRbeta library was prepared. TCRdb processed the PCR reads anew with MiXCR; each CDR3 protein has one entry. The data contain about a million distinct CDR3 sequences, roughly 31% of them singletons. This specimen was PBMCs, mostly from graft donor cells, taken 360 days after TCRalphabeta/CD19-depleted stem cell transplant. The V and J genes are TRBV5-1 and TRBJ2-1; 11 positions match TRBD2. This clonotype was sampled from a boy less than two years old who had a stem cell transplant for SCID, so the T cells may come from the graft donor. The CDR3 nucleotides read TGCGCCAGCAGCTTGGCCGGGCTAGCGGGGGGTATCAATGAGCAGTTCTTC. This gives the protein CASSLAGLAGGINEQFF.